This T cell receptor (beta chain) appears in the sequencing data of a study of T cell changes during pregnancy in multiple sclerosis. This CDR3 is 15 amino acids long. Germline CDR1 LNHDA, CDR2 SQIVND (reference sequence). The V and J ends lost 5 bases and 2 bases, in that order; junction bases with no gene match: 7. Method: immunoSEQ multiplex PCR; TCRdb's copy keeps in-frame clones and lacks some. The sample yields about 55,000 clones, about 94% seen once. V and J are TRBV19 and TRBJ2-7; 9 bases fit TRBD2. Material: CD8+ T cells from peripheral blood mononuclear cells, obtained after pregnancy. The TCR comes from a female donor with multiple sclerosis, enrolled in a pregnancy study. The CDR3 loop is CASSASSGNTYEQYF. The CDR3 nucleotides read TGTGCCAGTAGTGCTTCTAGCGGGAATACCTACGAGCAGTACTTC. Combining the CDR3 with reference TRBV19 and TRBJ2-7 gives the whole variable domain DGGITQSPKYLFRKEGQNVTLSCEQNLNHDAMYWYRQDPGQGLRLIYYSQIVNDFQKGDIAEGYSVSREKKESFPLTVTSAQKNPTAFYLCASSASSGNTYEQYFGPGTRLTVT.